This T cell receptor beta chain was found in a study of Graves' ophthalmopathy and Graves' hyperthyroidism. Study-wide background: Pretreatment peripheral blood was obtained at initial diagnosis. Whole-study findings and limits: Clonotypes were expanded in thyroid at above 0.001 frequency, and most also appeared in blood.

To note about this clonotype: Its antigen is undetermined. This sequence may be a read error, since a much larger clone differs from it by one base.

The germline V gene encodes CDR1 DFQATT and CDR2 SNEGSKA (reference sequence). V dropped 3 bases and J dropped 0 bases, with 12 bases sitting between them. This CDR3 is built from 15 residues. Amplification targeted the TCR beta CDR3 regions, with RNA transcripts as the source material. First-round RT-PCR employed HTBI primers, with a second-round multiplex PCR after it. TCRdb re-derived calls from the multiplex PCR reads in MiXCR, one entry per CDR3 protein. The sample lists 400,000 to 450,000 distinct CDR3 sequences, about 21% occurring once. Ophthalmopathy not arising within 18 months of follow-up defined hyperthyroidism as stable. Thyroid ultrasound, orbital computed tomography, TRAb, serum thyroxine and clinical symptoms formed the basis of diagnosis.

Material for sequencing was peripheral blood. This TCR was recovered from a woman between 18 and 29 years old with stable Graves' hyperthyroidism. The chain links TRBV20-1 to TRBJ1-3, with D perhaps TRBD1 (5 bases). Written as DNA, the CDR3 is TGCAGTGCTAGCACGGGACGTCGCTCTGGAAACACCATATATTTT. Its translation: CSASTGRRSGNTIYF.